One sample yielded the 23 T cell receptor beta chains listed below, sequenced in a study of CD8 T cells in ankylosing spondylitis. Which antigens these TCRs recognize remains unknown. TCRdb called the 5' RACE reads again in MiXCR, with one record for every CDR3 protein. The sample records about 450,000 distinct CDR3 sequences, more than 25% being singletons. Whole-study findings and limits: Seemingly characteristic of ankylosing spondylitis blood was a TCR beta motif consisting of about 8 highly homologous variants.

The specimen sequenced was blood, either unsorted or a sorted T cell fraction (not recorded which). The receptor source for this set is a male donor with ankylosing spondylitis.

This chain connects TRBV5-6 to TRBJ2-7; D is ambiguous. The germline gives CDR1 SGHDT, CDR2 YYEEEE. The CDR3 spans 17 residues. The CDR3 here is CASSLVSRDPFSDEQYV. The CDR3, as DNA: TGTGCCAGCAGCTTGGTTTCTAGGGATCCCTTCTCCGACGAGCAGTACGTC.

The V gene is TRBV7-2, the J gene TRBJ2-7; the D gene could be TRBD1 or TRBD2 (6 bases each). The CDR3 is 14 amino acids. V shed 5 bases and J shed 7 bases, with 18 bases lying between them. Germline V CDR1 and CDR2: SGHTA, FQGNSA. DNA for the CDR3: TGTGCCAGCAGCCCCACGTACCGGGGGCGGGAGCAGTACTTC. The encoded protein is CASSPTYRGREQYF.

The chain joins TRBV3-1 to TRBJ2-4; no firm D call. This CDR3 has 15 residues. V lost 0 bases and J lost 8, with 14 bases in between. Looked up from germline, CDR1 is LGHDT and CDR2 is YNNKEL (reference sequence). The CDR3 here is CASSQDRRPFDIQYF. The CDR3 region has the DNA TGTGCCAGCAGCCAAGATCGAAGGCCGTTCGACATTCAGTACTTC.

This clonotype was seen only a few times. V gene TRBV7-8 combines with J gene TRBJ2-1; 7 bases are a match to TRBD1. In germline, CDR1 is SGHVS, CDR2 FQNEAQ. The CDR3 has 13 amino acids. Trimming removed 5 bases from V and 12 bases from J; junction bases left unmatched: 10. CDR3 sequence reads: CASSPRQGRGQFF. The DNA of the CDR3 is TGTGCCAGCAGCCCCAGACAGGGAAGGGGGCAGTTCTTC.

The chain combines TRBV5-1 with TRBJ1-2, with D uncertain. Germline V gives CDR1 SGHRS, CDR2 YFSETQ. Deletions cut 1 base from V and 5 bases from J, with 12 bases between. CDR3 size: 14 residues. The CDR3 DNA follows: TGCGCCAGCAGCTTGACACCCCCTGGGTATGGCTACACCTTC. This translates into CASSLTPPGYGYTF.

The chain is built from TRBV18 and TRBJ2-7; D remains ambiguous. Germline CDR1 reads KGHSH; CDR2 reads LQKENI. There are 13 residues in the CDR3. V was shortened by 2 bases and J by 1 base, with 6 bases between the two germline ends. The CDR3 bases are TGTGCCAGCTCACCAGCGGCGTCCTACGAGCAGTACGTC. It encodes CASSPAASYEQYV.

The V and J genes are TRBV20-1 and TRBJ2-6, with D possibly being TRBD2 (6 bases). The CDR3 covers 17 residues. V lost 0 bases, J lost 0 bases, and 12 bases lay in between. Looked up from germline, CDR1 is DFQATT and CDR2 is SNEGSKA (reference sequence). CDR3: CSARDREPRSGANVLTF. The CDR3 region has the DNA TGCAGTGCTAGAGATCGGGAGCCGCGCTCTGGGGCCAACGTCCTGACTTTC.

The J gene is TRBJ2-3, the V gene TRBV12-3 or TRBV12-4, with D possibly matching TRBD1 (6 bases). V lost 7 bases and J 8 bases, leaving 10 bases between the germline ends. The CDR3 contains 11 residues. The CDR3, as DNA: TGTGCCAGCATTACAGGGTCTACGCAGTATTTT. This translates into CASITGSTQYF.

This clonotype was recorded at least ten times. The V and J genes are TRBV20-1 and TRBJ2-7, with D maybe TRBD2 (5 bases). V lost 6 bases, J lost 4 bases, and 10 bases lay in between. The CDR3 is 11 amino acids. Germline V lookup: CDR1 DFQATT, CDR2 SNEGSKA (reference sequence). The CDR3 nucleotides read TGCAGTGCGTCGGACTCGTACGAGCAGTACTTC. Encoded protein: CSASDSYEQYF.

This clonotype was detected many times. The rearrangement uses TRBV6-1 and TRBJ2-7; 9 nucleotides agree with TRBD1. The junction had 11 bases not matched to a gene; V was cut back by 8 bases and J by 0 bases. The CDR3 runs 16 residues. Germline V gene lookup returns CDR1 MNHNS and CDR2 SASEGT. CDR3 amino acids: CASGGLPGQGSYEQYV. As DNA, the CDR3 is TGTGCCAGCGGCGGGTTACCGGGACAGGGCTCCTACGAGCAGTACGTC.

This clonotype was seen repeatedly, ten times or more. This sequence joins TRBV13 and TRBJ2-1, with 7 bases matching TRBD2. CDR3 length: 14 residues. Trimming removed 5 bases from V and 7 bases from J; junction bases left unmatched: 8. Germline V gene sequence: CDR1 PRHDT, CDR2 FYEKMQ (reference sequence). CDR3 region: CASSLGRARNEQFF. The DNA for the CDR3 is TGTGCCAGCAGCCTTGGGAGGGCAAGGAATGAGCAGTTCTTC.

This clonotype was seen only a few times. The rearrangement uses TRBV5-1 and TRBJ1-1, with TRBD1 as a possible D gene (5 bases). The CDR3 is 15 residues long. Germline V lookup: CDR1 SGHRS, CDR2 YFSETQ. Between the trimmed V and J ends, which lost 3 bases and 4 bases, there was a span of 16 bases. The CDR3 DNA sequence: TGCGCCAGCAGCTGGGGCGGGTGGGGCCTCACTGAAGCTTTCTTT. This encodes CASSWGGWGLTEAFF. Filled out from reference TRBV5-1 and TRBJ1-1, the complete variable domain reads KAGVTQTPRYLIKTRGQQVTLSCSPISGHRSVSWYQQTPGQGLQFLFEYFSETQRNKGNFPGRFSGRQFSNSRSEMNVSTLELGDSALYLCASSWGGWGLTEAFFGQGTRLTVV.

V usage is TRBV10-1 and J usage is TRBJ2-1; D gene unclear. The CDR3 is 12 amino acids. The germline V gene has CDR1 WNHNN and CDR2 SYGVQD (reference sequence). V was cut by 2 bases and J by 12 bases, with 11 bases left in between. The CDR3 coding sequence is TGCGCCAGCAGTGAGAGTTCACTGGGGCAGTTCTTC. Protein product: CASSESSLGQFF.

This sequence joins TRBV25-1 and TRBJ1-1, with D possibly TRBD1 on 6 matching bases. Per the germline V gene, CDR1 is MGHDK and CDR2 is SYGVNS. The CDR3 consists of 15 residues. Trimming removed 3 bases from V and 3 bases from J, with 14 bases in between. CDR3 DNA: TGTGCCAGCAGTGACGCCAGGGGTGGTGACACTGAAGCTTTCTTT. Its protein product is CASSDARGGDTEAFF. Supplemented by reference TRBV25-1 and TRBJ1-1, the full variable domain reads EADIYQTPRYLVIGTGKKITLECSQTMGHDKMYWYQQDPGMELHLIHYSYGVNSTEKGDLSSESTVSRIRTEHFPLTLESARPSHTSQYLCASSDARGGDTEAFFGQGTRLTVV.

This clonotype has a handful of counts. The chain combines TRBV25-1 with TRBJ2-7; 7 positions match TRBD2. Trimming took 3 bases from V and 5 from J; bases not matched to a gene: 4. Germline assignment: CDR1 MGHDK and CDR2 SYGVNS. The CDR3 totals 13 residues. The CDR3 DNA reads as TGTGCCAGCAGTGATGGGGGGGACCACGAGCAGTACTTC. Its translation: CASSDGGDHEQYF.

This clonotype was counted only a few times. The chain joins TRBV7-6 to TRBJ1-5; 8 bases are shared with TRBD1. Germline CDR1 SGHVS, CDR2 FNYEAQ. The CDR3 length is 14 residues. Germline trimming cut 5 bases from V and 4 bases from J; bases unmatched to any gene: 4. CDR3 residues: CASSRGTGNQPQHF. The CDR3 DNA is TGTGCCAGCAGCCGGGGGACAGGTAATCAGCCCCAGCATTTT.

This chain joins TRBV20-1 and TRBJ2-3, with TRBD2 identical over 10 bases. V gave up 0 bases and J gave up 8 bases; unmatched junction bases: 17. The CDR3 consists of 18 residues. Per germline, CDR1 DFQATT and CDR2 SNEGSKA (reference sequence). The DNA for the CDR3 is TGCAGTGCTAGAGATGTACAGCGGGAGGGCCGAAAGGAACGTACGCAGTATTTT. This codes for CSARDVQREGRKERTQYF.

There are a few counts of this clonotype. The chain recombines TRBV7-9 with TRBJ1-1, with a weak D call TRBD1 (6 bases). The ends were cut back, 5 bases at V and 8 bases at J, with 12 bases in the middle. CDR1 is SEHNR and CDR2 is FQNEAQ in the germline V gene (reference sequence). CDR3 length: 12 residues. In DNA, the CDR3 is TGTGCCAGCAGCAGGACAGATAACGAAGCTTTCTTT. Its protein is CASSRTDNEAFF.

The J gene is TRBJ2-1, the V gene TRBV29-1; D remains ambiguous. The V end was cut by 3 bases, the J end by 12 bases, with 12 bases between. The CDR3 sequence is 11 residues long. The germline V gene has CDR1 SQVTM and CDR2 ANQGSEA. The CDR3 protein is CSVDPPKGQFF. CDR3 nucleotide sequence: TGCAGCGTTGATCCCCCGAAGGGGCAGTTCTTC.

This clonotype turned up a few times. The chain joins TRBV20-1 to TRBJ1-2, with 8 positions matching TRBD1. Germline values: CDR1 DFQATT, CDR2 SNEGSKA (reference sequence). The CDR3 loop spans 13 amino acids. CDR3 protein: CSPGTGFGYGYTF. The CDR3 DNA reads as TGCAGCCCAGGGACAGGATTCGGCTATGGCTACACCTTC.

Comments on this clonotype: Because the CDR3's place on the DNA is in doubt, the DNA is left out and the CDR3 is given as listed by TCRdb. The chain employs TRBV7-5 and TRBJ1-3. TRBV7-5 is marked as a pseudogene. Termini included, the CDR3 measures 19 amino acids. The CDR3 sequence: CISVSEAPPPAPLGNTIYF.

The rearrangement links TRBV4-1 to TRBJ1-1; D may be TRBD1 (5 bases). The ends were cut back, 4 bases at V and 3 bases at J, with 12 bases in the middle. Germline lookup yields CDR1 MGHRA and CDR2 YSYEKL. The CDR3 extends over 14 amino acids. CDR3 protein: CASSRGTPYTEAFF. The CDR3 DNA is TGCGCCAGCAGCCGGGGGACCCCTTACACTGAAGCTTTCTTT.

The rearrangement uses TRBV5-1 and TRBJ2-7, with 8 bases lining up with TRBD1. Germline assignment: CDR1 SGHRS and CDR2 YFSETQ. This CDR3 has 15 amino acids. V dropped 4 bases and J dropped 4; count of bases not matched to a gene: 10. The CDR3 DNA is TGCGCCAGCAGCGTAACCGGGACAGGCTATTACGAGCAGTACTTC. This sequence encodes CASSVTGTGYYEQYF.